Presented here are 19 T cell receptor beta chains from one specimen sequenced in a study of blood T cell repertoires in COVID-19. Profiling relied on immunoSEQ multiplex PCR, and the TCRdb table lists in-frame clones only, not all of them. The sample has 220,000 or so clones; 84% are singletons. The sequencing sample was made of PBMCs or T cells enriched from blood (not recorded which). Receptors originate from a middle-aged woman who had recovered from COVID-19.

At least ten counts were recorded for this clone. The rearrangement uses TRBV28 and TRBJ2-1; TRBD1 agrees at 7 bases. After removal of 6 bases from V and 5 bases from J, the junction contained 13 bases not matched to a gene. CDR3 size: 16 residues. Looked up from germline, CDR1 is MDHEN and CDR2 is SYDVKM. This chain's CDR3 is CASRERPGQPDNEQFF. In nucleotides, the CDR3 is TGTGCCAGCAGGGAACGACCGGGACAGCCAGACAATGAGCAGTTCTTC.

This clone was counted many times. The CDR3 reads CASSLTSGEQYF. CDR3 nucleotide sequence: TGTGCCAGCAGTTTGACCAGCGGTGAGCAGTACTTC. This chain uses TRBV28 with TRBJ2-7; weak D call: TRBD2 (5 bases). The CDR3 is 12 residues long. Per the germline V gene, CDR1 is MDHEN and CDR2 is SYDVKM. Trimming cost V 3 bases and J 7 bases, with 10 bases left between them.

The CDR3 DNA sequence: TGTGCCAGCTACGACAGGGGAGTCAATGAGCAGTTCTTC. This encodes CASYDRGVNEQFF. The chain uses TRBV5-4 and TRBJ2-1; 8 bases align to TRBD1. Germline CDR1 is SGHNT and CDR2 is YYREEE (reference sequence). Trimming took 7 bases from V and 6 from J; bases not matched to a gene: 6. The CDR3 loop spans 13 amino acids.

Concerning this clone: The junction does not match germline at one end; this may be a read error. The chain links TRBV18 to TRBJ2-4, with TRBD1 identical over 8 bases. The CDR3 is made up of 12 amino acids. From germline, CDR1 is KGHSH and CDR2 LQKENI. This chain's CDR3 is CASSHDRGRTQF. CDR3 DNA sequence: TGTGCCAGCTCACACGACAGGGGACGGACCCAATTC. The full variable domain, completed using reference TRBV18 and TRBJ2-4, is NAGVMQNPRHLVRRRGQEARLRCSPMKGHSHVYWYRQLPEEGLKFMVYLQKENIIDESGMPKERFSAEFPKEGPSILRIQQVVRGDSAAYFCASSHDRGRTQFGAGTRLSVL.

V and J are TRBV3-1 (or the pseudogene TRBV3-2) and TRBJ2-1; TRBD2 is a possible D gene (5 bases). In germline, CDR1 is LGHDT, CDR2 YNNKEL (reference sequence). CDR3 length equals 14 residues. Trimming took 7 bases from V and 4 from J, leaving 14 bases between them. CDR3 DNA: TGTGCCAGCACCGGTCGAGGGCTGTACAATGAGCAGTTCTTC. Translating it yields CASTGRGLYNEQFF.

V usage is TRBV5-8 and J usage is TRBJ2-1; D is possibly TRBD1 (6 bases). The CDR3 contains 16 residues. Germline V gene sequence: CDR1 SGHTS, CDR2 YDEGEE. The V gene lost 3 bases and the J gene lost 0 bases, with 13 bases spanning the gap. The CDR3 coding sequence is TGTGCCAGCAGCTATGATCGGGACATCTCCTACAATGAGCAGTTCTTC. It encodes CASSYDRDISYNEQFF.

In this sample, this clone turned up a few times. This chain joins TRBV30 and TRBJ2-7, with 14 bases that match TRBD2. The CDR3 totals 13 residues. V gave up 6 bases and J gave up 4 bases; unmatched junction bases: 2. From germline, CDR1 is GTSNPN and CDR2 SVGIG (reference sequence). The CDR3 bases are TGTGCCTGTGGACTAGCGGGAGGATACGAGCAGTACTTC. Translating it yields CACGLAGGYEQYF.

This chain joins TRBV28 and TRBJ1-1, with a possible D match to TRBD1 (5 bases). Trimming left V 6 bases short and J 8 bases short, with 16 bases between. In germline, CDR1 is MDHEN, CDR2 SYDVKM. There are 13 residues in the CDR3. CDR3 loop: CASRAQGGSEAFF. The CDR3 DNA reads TGTGCCAGCAGGGCTCAGGGAGGGTCCGAAGCTTTCTTT. The full variable domain, its missing parts supplied by reference TRBV28 and TRBJ1-1, is DVKVTQSSRYLVKRTGEKVFLECVQDMDHENMFWYRQDPGLGLRLIYFSYDVKMKEKGDIPEGYSVSREKKERFSLILESASTNQTSMYLCASRAQGGSEAFFGQGTRLTVV.

The table lists this clone with a count of one. The CDR3 bases are TGCGCCAGCAGCCAGACAGGGGGCGGGAGGACTGAAGCTTTCTTT. Translation: CASSQTGGGRTEAFF. The chain joins TRBV5-1 to TRBJ1-1; 10 bases are shared with TRBD1. In germline, CDR1 is SGHRS, CDR2 YFSETQ. The CDR3 is 15 residues long. With V trimmed by 4 bases and J by 5 bases, 8 bases remained unmatched.

This chain connects TRBV6-5 to TRBJ1-1; 7 nucleotides agree with TRBD1. V lost 6 bases and J lost 0; bases outside the gene matches: 4. Germline CDR1 and CDR2: MNHEY and SVGAGI. This CDR3 has 14 amino acids. Written as DNA, the CDR3 is TGTGCCAGCAGCGTAGACAGGGTGAACACTGAAGCTTTCTTT. This gives the protein CASSVDRVNTEAFF.

The J gene is TRBJ2-1, the V gene TRBV7-3; tentatively, D is TRBD2 (6 bases). V lost 5 bases and J 0 bases, leaving 11 bases between the germline ends. Germline loops: CDR1 SGHTA, CDR2 FQGTGA. The CDR3 runs to 15 residues. The CDR3 bases are TGTGCCAGCAGCCAAGGGAGGAGCTCCTACAATGAGCAGTTCTTC. Translation gives CASSQGRSSYNEQFF.

This chain uses TRBV27 with TRBJ1-4; 12 bases line up with TRBD1. The CDR3 runs 18 residues. Germline values: CDR1 MNHEY, CDR2 SMNVEV (reference sequence). Germline trimming cut 3 bases from V and 0 bases from J; bases unmatched to any gene: 5. CDR3: CASSFPGQGASTNEKLFF. The CDR3 DNA is TGTGCCAGCAGTTTTCCGGGACAGGGGGCGTCAACTAATGAAAAACTGTTTTTT.

The gene calls are TRBV2 and TRBJ1-1; the match to TRBD1 covers 7 bases. The CDR3 spans 13 residues. V was pared by 11 bases and J by 0 bases, with 6 bases of the junction left unmatched. The germline CDR1 and CDR2 sequences are SNHLY and FYNNEI. The CDR3 loop is CAGGTVMNTEAFF. The CDR3 nucleotides are TGTGCCGGGGGGACAGTTATGAACACTGAAGCTTTCTTT.

For the CDR3, the DNA is TGCGCCAGCAGCTTGGCGACTAGCGGGACGGCTGGTCACATTCAGTACTTC. Its protein is CASSLATSGTAGHIQYF. The rearrangement links TRBV5-1 to TRBJ2-4; 11 positions match TRBD2. CDR1 SGHRS and CDR2 YFSETQ come from the germline V gene. This CDR3 comprises 17 residues. V was pared by 0 bases and J by 8 bases, with 10 bases of the junction left unmatched.

The chain combines TRBV19 with TRBJ1-1; D is possibly TRBD1 (5 bases). The CDR3 is made up of 16 amino acids. Germline-derived CDR1 and CDR2 are LNHDA and SQIVND (reference sequence). The V gene lost 3 bases and the J gene lost 3 bases, with 17 bases spanning the gap. CDR3 coding DNA: TGTGCCAGTAGTATTAGGTCCGGGTCAGGGTACACTGAAGCTTTCTTT. Its translation is CASSIRSGSGYTEAFF.

V usage is TRBV5-1 and J usage is TRBJ1-3, with D unclear. Germline V CDR1 and CDR2: SGHRS, YFSETQ. The CDR3 totals 15 residues. Trimming took 0 bases from V and 0 from J, leaving 7 bases between them. In DNA, the CDR3 is TGCGCCAGCAGCTTGGACGGGAGCTCTGGAAACACCATATATTTT. It translates to CASSLDGSSGNTIYF.

With respect to this clone: Different DNA sequences within this sample yield the same CDR3. CDR3 sequence reads: CASSDGWQGAGGYTF. CDR3 nucleotide sequence: TGTGCCAGCAGTGATGGGTGGCAGGGGGCGGGGGGCTACACCTTC. V gene TRBV2 combines with J gene TRBJ1-2, with 8 bases that match TRBD1. V lost 3 bases, J lost 8 bases, and 11 bases stayed unmatched. The germline V gene encodes CDR1 SNHLY and CDR2 FYNNEI. This CDR3 is 15 amino acids long.

The V call is TRBV7-9, the J call TRBJ2-3; no reliable D call. This CDR3 is built from 10 residues. Trimming cost V 1 base and J 11 bases, with 4 bases left between them. Germline V lookup: CDR1 SEHNR, CDR2 FQNEAQ (reference sequence). The chain's CDR3 is CASSLGVQYF. The CDR3 region has the DNA TGTGCCAGCAGCTTAGGAGTGCAGTATTTT.

V and J are TRBV24-1 and TRBJ2-4; no definite D call. V lost 9 bases, J lost 0 bases, and 8 bases lay in between. Germline values: CDR1 KGHDR, CDR2 SFDVKD. This CDR3 is built from 13 residues. The chain's CDR3 is CATSPGAKNIQYF. CDR3 coding DNA: TGTGCCACCTCGCCGGGAGCCAAAAACATTCAGTACTTC.